This note documents a single TCR beta chain sequence. Its cognate antigen is unknown. Researchers ran the PCR with 60 Vbeta and 13 Jbeta primers. The data were produced by immunoSEQ multiplex PCR, yet TCRdb's version contains in-frame clones alone and is incomplete. The data contain about 190,000 clones, roughly 81% of them singletons. This sample was included in a study of cytomegalovirus exposure and HLA in healthy donors. The CDR3 is 17 amino acids. After removal of 2 bases from V and 5 bases from J, the junction contained 9 bases not matched to a gene. Germline CDR1 reads LGHNT; CDR2 reads FRNRAP. Study outcomes and limitations: Segments of the TCR beta V type were, in most cases, productive about 90% or about 30% of the time in an earlier analysis. In a later analysis, productive TCRs from donors in an Asian-associated ancestry cluster reportedly carried fewer N-insertions than the cohort mean.

The source of this sequence is a woman aged 25-40 years in good health and CMV-seropositive. The sequencing sample was made of PBMCs. The genes are TRBV12-5 and TRBJ2-5, with TRBD1 matching over 12 bases. The CDR3 here is CASGLLGTGGDDETQYF. The CDR3 DNA sequence: TGTGCTAGTGGTTTGTTGGGGACAGGGGGCGACGATGAGACCCAGTACTTC.